This TCR beta chain appears in the sequencing data of a study of monozygotic twins with inflammatory bowel disease. Overall study results and limits: Twins with IBD were found to have lower TCRbeta diversity (inverse Simpson) than healthy co-twins. Differences in immunosuppressive treatment may have been a source of added variability in patient repertoires. IBD patients share fewer clonotypes with other people than healthy twins do, especially with disease activity.

UMIs with a 6-nucleotide sample barcode were added by template switching. No DNA is given; TCRdb re-called the 5' RACE reads and lists each CDR3 protein once. The table lists 95,000 to 110,000 distinct CDR3 sequences, with under 2.5% in the top ten. There are 16 residues in the CDR3. CDR1 and CDR2 (germline): MDHEN, SYDVKM. On this clonotype itself: Its antigen is not known.

This receptor was taken from a human donor with ulcerative colitis or Crohn's disease, or a healthy co-twin of an affected twin (not recorded which). Material: blood. The chain has TRBV28 and TRBJ2-7; the D gene TCRdb calls, TRBD1, cannot be checked with no DNA. This CDR3 reads CASSSPGTRISYEQYF.